A single sample is the source of the 26 T cell receptor beta chains below, sequenced in a study of CD4 T cells in relation to SARS-CoV-2 and coronaviruses. Libraries were prepared by immunoSEQ multiplex PCR; TCRdb keeps only in-frame clonotypes and omits some of them. The sample yields 37,000 or so clones, 80% to 90% seen once. The specimen was memory CD4+ T cells from PBMCs. These receptors came from an adult with COVID-19.

This chain joins TRBV10-1 and TRBJ1-5; possible D gene TRBD1, 6 bases. V lost 5 bases, J lost 0 bases, and 11 bases lay in between. The CDR3 sequence is 15 residues long. Germline CDR1 WNHNN, CDR2 SYGVQD (reference sequence). The CDR3 protein is CASSKDRYSNQPQHF. Written as DNA, the CDR3 is TGCGCCAGCAGTAAAGACAGGTATAGCAATCAGCCCCAGCATTTT.

J is TRBJ2-2 and V is TRBV5-4, with 10 bases identical to TRBD2. The germline CDR1 and CDR2 sequences are SGHNT and YYREEE (reference sequence). The CDR3 length is 14 residues. Trimming at V came to 4 bases and at J to 6 bases, leaving 3 bases not matched to a gene. The CDR3 protein is CASSTGTSAGELFF. For the CDR3, the DNA is TGTGCCAGCAGCACCGGGACTAGCGCCGGGGAGCTGTTTTTT.

The chain is built from TRBV19 and TRBJ1-1; no reliable D call. In germline, CDR1 is LNHDA, CDR2 SQIVND (reference sequence). The CDR3 length is 13 residues. V lost 2 bases to trimming and J lost 7 bases, with 11 bases between them. The CDR3 here is CASSIQYLGEAFF. The CDR3, as DNA: TGTGCCAGTAGTATACAATACTTGGGTGAAGCTTTCTTT.

The rearrangement joins TRBV2 to TRBJ1-3; D is ambiguous. Germline V gives CDR1 SNHLY, CDR2 FYNNEI. The CDR3 covers 14 residues. The germline V and J ends were trimmed by 3 bases and 0 bases, with 6 bases remaining between them. DNA of the CDR3: TGTGCCAGCAGTGAGGCCCGCTCTGGAAACACCATATATTTT. Protein sequence: CASSEARSGNTIYF.

V is TRBV7-9 and J is TRBJ2-1; TRBD1 agrees at 9 bases. CDR1 and CDR2 (germline): SEHNR, FQNEAQ (reference sequence). Trimming removed 10 bases from V and 8 bases from J; junction bases left unmatched: 12. This CDR3 contains 14 residues. CDR3 amino acids: CAIRSDRGIDEQFF. CDR3 sequence (DNA): TGTGCCATCCGATCGGACAGGGGTATTGATGAGCAGTTCTTC.

The chain couples TRBV28 to TRBJ2-7; 8 nucleotides agree with TRBD1. Germline-derived CDR1 and CDR2 are MDHEN and SYDVKM. Trimming cost V 5 bases and J 3 bases; bases outside gene matches: 9. The CDR3 is 15 residues long. This chain's CDR3 is CASSLGPRGRYEQYF. CDR3 bases: TGTGCCAGCAGTCTTGGCCCCAGGGGGCGCTACGAGCAGTACTTC.

The chain has TRBV28 and TRBJ1-1, with a possible D match to TRBD1 (5 bases). From germline, CDR1 is MDHEN and CDR2 SYDVKM. The CDR3 is made up of 16 amino acids. V shed 2 bases and J shed 3 bases, with 16 bases lying between them. The CDR3 loop is CASSLKAGAGYTEAFF. CDR3 nucleotide sequence: TGTGCCAGCAGTTTAAAGGCTGGGGCTGGTTACACTGAAGCTTTCTTT.

The chain recombines TRBV20-1 with TRBJ1-1; D unclear. Germline CDR1 is DFQATT and CDR2 is SNEGSKA (reference sequence). The CDR3 length is 11 residues. V shed 3 bases and J shed 4 bases, with 6 bases lying between them. CDR3 residues: CSARKGTEAFF. The DNA of the CDR3 is TGCAGTGCTAGGAAGGGCACTGAAGCTTTCTTT.

The CDR3 DNA reads as TGTGCCAGCAGCCAAAGTGGGGTTCACACTGAAGCTTTCTTT. This codes for CASSQSGVHTEAFF. The chain recombines TRBV6-6 with TRBJ1-1; no definite D call. The CDR3 length is 14 residues. Deletions cut 6 bases from V and 3 bases from J, with 14 bases between. CDR1 is MNHNY, CDR2 SVGAGI, per germline (reference sequence).

This chain connects TRBV19 to TRBJ1-2; maybe TRBD1 (5 bases). The ends were cut back, 8 bases at V and 7 bases at J, with 11 bases in the middle. This CDR3 contains 11 residues. Per germline, CDR1 LNHDA and CDR2 SQIVND (reference sequence). CDR3 residues: CASRWGGGYTF. Here the CDR3 DNA reads TGTGCCAGTCGCTGGGGCGGTGGCTACACCTTC. The whole variable domain, remainder taken from reference TRBV19 and TRBJ1-2, is DGGITQSPKYLFRKEGQNVTLSCEQNLNHDAMYWYRQDPGQGLRLIYYSQIVNDFQKGDIAEGYSVSREKKESFPLTVTSAQKNPTAFYLCASRWGGGYTFGSGTRLTVV.

The chain is built from TRBV10-2 and TRBJ2-2; no definite D call. The CDR3 has 14 residues. Germline CDR1 WSHSY, CDR2 SAAADI. Trimming shortened V by 3 bases and J by 1 base, and 6 bases separated the two germline ends. CDR3 sequence reads: CASSDRGNTGELFF. Here the CDR3 DNA reads TGCGCCAGCAGTGATAGAGGGAACACCGGGGAGCTGTTTTTT.

This chain links TRBV6-1 with TRBJ1-5; D may be TRBD1 (5 bases). The CDR3 length is 15 residues. V lost 2 bases to trimming and J lost 10 bases, with 18 bases between them. The germline gives CDR1 MNHNS, CDR2 SASEGT. CDR3 sequence (DNA): TGTGCCAGCAGTGAAAGGAGCAGGGTGAGTGTCCCCCAGCATTTT. Its translation is CASSERSRVSVPQHF.

The CDR3 loop is CASSFITSTELFF. For the CDR3, the DNA is TGTGCCAGCAGTTTTATAACCTCAACTGAGCTGTTTTTT. This chain links TRBV28 with TRBJ2-2, with D hard to call. CDR3 length: 13 amino acids. The germline V gene encodes CDR1 MDHEN and CDR2 SYDVKM. V lost 3 bases to trimming and J lost 11 bases, with 13 bases between them.

This rearrangement joins TRBV7-3 to TRBJ1-1; a weak D match, TRBD1 (6 bases). Germline V lookup: CDR1 SGHTA, CDR2 FQGTGA. The CDR3 has 13 amino acids. Trimming shortened V by 4 bases and J by 3 bases, and 9 bases separated the two germline ends. The CDR3 is CASSSRQDTEAFF. CDR3 nucleotides: TGTGCCAGCAGCTCCCGACAGGACACTGAAGCTTTCTTT. Together with reference TRBV7-3 and TRBJ1-1, the CDR3 gives the full variable domain: GAGVSQTPSNKVTEKGKYVELRCDPISGHTALYWYRQSLGQGPEFLIYFQGTGAADDSGLPNDRFFAVRPEGSVSTLKIQRTERGDSAVYLCASSSRQDTEAFFGQGTRLTVV.

The chain links TRBV9 to TRBJ2-2; D possibly uses TRBD1 or TRBD2 (7 bases each). The CDR3 has 16 amino acids. V was pared by 4 bases and J by 2 bases, with 15 bases between. Germline CDR1 is SGDLS and CDR2 is YYNGEE. The CDR3, as DNA: TGTGCCAGCAGCTACCGGGGGGACAGTAACACCGGGGAGCTGTTTTTT. This gives the protein CASSYRGDSNTGELFF. Full variable domain (rest looked up from reference TRBV9 and TRBJ2-2): DSGVTQTPKHLITATGQRVTLRCSPRSGDLSVYWYQQSLDQGLQFLIQYYNGEERAKGNILERFSAQQFPDLHSELNLSSLELGDSALYFCASSYRGDSNTGELFFGEGSRLTVL.

The rearrangement links TRBV15 to TRBJ2-7; D ambiguous. With 4 bases removed from V and 6 bases from J, the gap between germline ends came to 10 bases. The CDR3 is 12 residues long. The germline CDR1 and CDR2 sequences are LNHNV and YYDKDF (reference sequence). The CDR3 here is CATSKTESEQYF. CDR3 in DNA: TGTGCCACCAGCAAGACGGAAAGCGAGCAGTACTTC.

The chain employs TRBV18 and TRBJ2-3; the D is unclear. Looked up from germline, CDR1 is KGHSH and CDR2 is LQKENI. V was trimmed by 4 bases and J by 2 bases, leaving 10 bases between them. The CDR3 is 14 residues long. As DNA, the CDR3 is TGTGCCAGCTCACTGACTCTGGACACAGATACGCAGTATTTT. This encodes CASSLTLDTDTQYF.

The chain carries TRBV2 and TRBJ2-7; TRBD1 is a possible D gene (6 bases). Germline V gives CDR1 SNHLY, CDR2 FYNNEI. This CDR3 spans 12 amino acids. Trimming pared 10 bases from V and 3 bases from J, leaving 13 bases between. CDR3 sequence: CAILRGGYEQYF. CDR3 DNA sequence: TGTGCCATCCTGAGAGGGGGCTACGAGCAGTACTTC. The whole variable domain, filled in from reference TRBV2 and TRBJ2-7, reads EPEVTQTPSHQVTQMGQEVILRCVPISNHLYFYWYRQILGQKVEFLVSFYNNEISEKSEIFDDQFSVERPDGSNFTLKIRSTKLEDSAMYFCAILRGGYEQYFGPGTRLTVT.

This chain connects TRBV6-5 to TRBJ1-2; D is perhaps TRBD1 (5 bases). This CDR3 is built from 13 residues. The germline gives CDR1 MNHEY, CDR2 SVGAGI. The ends were cut back, 7 bases at V and 6 bases at J, with 15 bases in the middle. The CDR3 bases are TGTGCCAGCACCAGAGGCAGGGAAAATGGCTACACCTTC. Translating it yields CASTRGRENGYTF.

The V and J genes are TRBV9 and TRBJ1-6, with D hard to call. V was trimmed by 2 bases and J by 9 bases, leaving 15 bases between them. Germline CDR1 is SGDLS and CDR2 is YYNGEE. CDR3 length: 15 amino acids. The CDR3 is CASSVGTRRSSPLHF. As DNA, the CDR3 is TGTGCCAGCAGCGTTGGTACGCGGAGGAGTTCACCCCTCCACTTT.

This chain joins TRBV29-1 and TRBJ1-3; D is undetermined. This CDR3 is 11 amino acids long. Germline V gene sequence: CDR1 SQVTM, CDR2 ANQGSEA. Trimming took 1 base from V and 4 from J, leaving 2 bases between them. The CDR3, as DNA: TGCAGCGTTGAAGTGGGAAACACCATATATTTT. It encodes CSVEVGNTIYF.

The rearrangement uses TRBV30 and TRBJ2-3; D unresolved. CDR1 is GTSNPN, CDR2 SVGIG, per germline (reference sequence). The CDR3 spans 13 residues. The germline V and J ends were trimmed by 3 bases and 3 bases, with 10 bases remaining between them. The CDR3 DNA is TGTGCCTGGAGCTTTAGAAGGACAGATACGCAGTATTTT. Residues: CAWSFRRTDTQYF.

This chain connects TRBV19 to TRBJ2-1, with D maybe TRBD2 (5 bases). The germline V gene encodes CDR1 LNHDA and CDR2 SQIVND (reference sequence). V gave up 5 bases and J gave up 7 bases, with 12 bases separating them. This CDR3 region has 13 residues. The CDR3 sequence: CASSSTRGNEQFF. The CDR3 nucleotides are TGTGCCAGTAGTTCAACCCGAGGGAATGAGCAGTTCTTC. Using reference TRBV19 and TRBJ2-1 for the parts outside the CDR3, the full variable domain is DGGITQSPKYLFRKEGQNVTLSCEQNLNHDAMYWYRQDPGQGLRLIYYSQIVNDFQKGDIAEGYSVSREKKESFPLTVTSAQKNPTAFYLCASSSTRGNEQFFGPGTRLTVL.

The chain recombines TRBV6-5 with TRBJ2-1; 13 bases line up with TRBD2. V lost 6 bases, J lost 5 bases, and 4 bases stayed unmatched. CDR1 and CDR2 (germline): MNHEY, SVGAGI. The CDR3 has 15 residues. CDR3 DNA: TGTGCCAGCAGACTAGCGGGAGGGCCCCACAATGAGCAGTTCTTC. Its protein is CASRLAGGPHNEQFF.

This clone has more than one count but fewer than ten. V is TRBV6-6 and J is TRBJ1-1; no definite D call. CDR1 and CDR2 (germline): MNHNY, SVGAGI (reference sequence). Between the trimmed V and J ends, which lost 2 bases and 9 bases, there was a span of 10 bases. The CDR3 has 12 amino acids. CDR3: CASSYDRPQAFF. In nucleotides, the CDR3 is TGTGCCAGCAGTTACGACCGTCCCCAAGCTTTCTTT.

The chain links TRBV4-1 to TRBJ1-2, with no clear D. Per germline, CDR1 MGHRA and CDR2 YSYEKL. The CDR3 has 15 amino acids. V was cut by 3 bases and J by 2 bases, with 13 bases left in between. The CDR3 DNA follows: TGCGCCAGCAGCCAGGCCCGAGGAAGGAACTATGGCTACACCTTC. Its protein is CASSQARGRNYGYTF.